The rows below give T cell receptor beta chains drawn from one sample of a study of cytomegalovirus exposure and HLA in healthy donors. Profiling relied on immunoSEQ multiplex PCR, and the TCRdb table lists in-frame clones only, not all of them. This sample carries some 110,000 clones, about two thirds of them seen once, and the ten largest clones take approximately 2.8%. Specimen: PBMCs. The receptors come from a female donor in good health and CMV-seronegative. Each CDR3 is given with its conserved first and last residue. A D gene is named only where the DNA matches it firmly. Size is stated for part of the rows, as once, few or many counts, or as a class when the clone is expanded.

v_call	clone_size	d_call	j_call	cdr3_nt	cdr3_aa
TRBV7-7	-	-	TRBJ2-1	TGTGCTAGCAGCTTTTACGGGAGAGGGGATGAGCAGTTCTTC	CASSFYGRGDEQFF
TRBV28	-	TRBD2	TRBJ2-7	TGTGCCAGCAGCCGGACTAGCGGGTACTACGAGCAGTACTTC	CASSRTSGYYEQYF
TRBV28	-	-	TRBJ1-5	TGTGCCAGCAGTTTAACGGTCCGTCAGCCCCAGCATTTT	CASSLTVRQPQHF
TRBV2	-	-	TRBJ1-1	TGTGCCAGCAGTGAGGCGAGAGGGGGCACTGAAGCTTTCTTT	CASSEARGGTEAFF
TRBV6-6	-	-	TRBJ1-5	TGTGCCAGCACACAGGGCAGGATGAGCAATCAGCCCCAGCATTTT	CASTQGRMSNQPQHF
TRBV27	-	-	TRBJ1-4	TGTGCCAGCAGTAGAGGCTCAACTAATGAAAAACTGTTTTTT	CASSRGSTNEKLFF
TRBV7-9	once	TRBD2	TRBJ2-7	TGTGCCAGCAGCCCGAAGGTCAGCGGGAGCTCCTACGAGCAGTACTTC	CASSPKVSGSSYEQYF
TRBV5-1	once	-	TRBJ1-1	TGCGCCAGCAGCTTGGCCGGGGGGGGTTCTGGGGACACTGAAGCTTTCTTT	CASSLAGGGSGDTEAFF
TRBV4-3	few	-	TRBJ1-1	TGCGCCAGCAGCCAAGATCGCCTTGAAAGGGAGAAGAGAGCTTTCTTT	CASSQDRLEREKRAFF
TRBV2	-	-	TRBJ1-4	TGTGCCAGCAGTCCTCAGACGACAGTAACTAATGAAAAACTGTTTTTT	CASSPQTTVTNEKLFF
TRBV28	-	-	TRBJ1-2	TGTGCCAGCACCGGGGGGAGTGGCTACACCTTC	CASTGGSGYTF
TRBV6-1	once	TRBD1	TRBJ1-2	TGTGCCAGCAGTCCCCGGGACAGATCCTATGGCTACACCTTC	CASSPRDRSYGYTF
TRBV11-3	-	-	TRBJ1-2	TGTGCCAGCAGCTTAGGGACAGACTATGGCTACACCTTC	CASSLGTDYGYTF
TRBV7-3	-	TRBD2	TRBJ2-7	TGTGCCAGCAGCCCGAGCGGGAGTTACGAGCAGTACTTC	CASSPSGSYEQYF
TRBV29-1	once	-	TRBJ1-1	TGCAGCGTTCGGGGGGTTCGGGGAGAGGTCACTGAAGCTTTCTTT	CSVRGVRGEVTEAFF
TRBV7-9	-	-	TRBJ1-2	TGTGCCAGCAGCCCGTCCACAGGGAACTATGGCTACACCTTC	CASSPSTGNYGYTF
TRBV15	many	TRBD1	TRBJ1-4	TGTGCCACCAGCATTTACCGACAGGGCGGTAATGAAAAACTGTTTTTT	CATSIYRQGGNEKLFF
TRBV6-5	-	TRBD1	TRBJ1-2	TGTGCCAGCAGTTACTCACAGGGGGGACTCGGCTATGGCTACACCTTC	CASSYSQGGLGYGYTF
TRBV27	-	-	TRBJ1-4	TGTGCCAGCAGCCAGAAACAGGGACCCGAGGAACTGTTTTTT	CASSQKQGPEELFF
TRBV5-1	-	TRBD2	TRBJ2-1	TGCGCCAGCAGTTTCTTCCTTCAGACGGGAGGATCCTACAATGAGCAGTTCTTC	CASSFFLQTGGSYNEQFF
TRBV27	-	TRBD1	TRBJ2-7	TGTGCCAGCAGTAGGACAGGGGGTAGACCTACCTACGAGCAGTACTTC	CASSRTGGRPTYEQYF
TRBV30	-	-	TRBJ1-5	TGTGCCTGGAGTGTGGGGGGGCAGGGTCAGCCCCAGCATTTT	CAWSVGGQGQPQHF
TRBV11-3	few	-	TRBJ2-7	TGTGCCAGCAGCTTATACAGGGCCTACGAGCAGTACTTC	CASSLYRAYEQYF
TRBV30	-	-	TRBJ1-2	TGTGCCTGGAGTGTACAGGGACACTATGGCTACACCTTC	CAWSVQGHYGYTF
TRBV10-2	-	-	TRBJ2-5	TGCGCCAGCAGTGAGCAGGCCCAAGAGACCCAGTACTTC	CASSEQAQETQYF
TRBV2	once	TRBD1	TRBJ2-7	TGTGCCAGCCTATTCGACAGGGGGCGAGAGCAGTACTTC	CASLFDRGREQYF
TRBV7-8	-	-	TRBJ2-1	TGTGCCAGCAGCTTTGATAGACAGACCTCCTACAATGAGCAGTTCTTC	CASSFDRQTSYNEQFF
TRBV19	-	-	TRBJ1-4	TGTGCCAGTGGTGAGACTATTTCTGGAAAACTGTTTTTT	CASGETISGKLFF
TRBV30	-	-	TRBJ2-7	TGTGCCTGGCGACCAGGGTTTCCTACCTACGAGCAGTACTTC	CAWRPGFPTYEQYF
TRBV9	-	TRBD2	TRBJ2-2	TGTGCCAGCAGCGTAGGGGGCCGGCGGGGGGCCGGGGAGCTGTTTTTT	CASSVGGRRGAGELFF
TRBV7-2	-	-	TRBJ2-5	TGTGCCAGCAGCTTAGTAGGGGGGGGACAAGAGACCCAGTACTTC	CASSLVGGGQETQYF